The clone carrying this TCR beta chain has a count of ten or more. The antigen remains unidentified. Germline CDR1 is SQVTM and CDR2 is ANQGSEA. This CDR3 has 11 amino acids. One entry per CDR3 protein, called by TCRdb with MiXCR from the RACE reads. Counted here are around 76,000 distinct CDR3 sequences, approximately 12% occurring once; the ten biggest clones make up roughly 4%. The entry originates in a study of human T cells and chemical hapten exposure. Noted time point: patch test 1, 2 weeks after DPC sensitization. Treatment meaning: therapeutic diphenylcyclopropenone sensitization with weekly scalp DPC. At patch-test visits, sampling came before the patch test. Overall study findings and caveats: TCRs exceeding a frequency of 1 in 1000 stayed unchanged under DPC sensitization. PT1 expanded TCR counts and patch test score were linked, and their correlation was positive.

Sequencing was performed on whole blood, taken in connection with sensitization to the hapten diphenylcyclopropenone (DPC). The rearrangement links TRBV29-1 to TRBJ1-2; 7 nucleotides match TRBD1. This sequence originates from a woman aged 60-70 years with alopecia areata. Some clones in this sample may be carry-over from other donors' samples. CDR3 in amino acids: CKDDRESGYTF. As DNA, the CDR3 is TGCAAAGACGACAGGGAGTCTGGCTACACCTTC.